The clone carrying this TCR beta chain has just a few counts. MiXCR was run by TCRdb on the 5' RACE reads, yielding one entry per CDR3 protein. The sample shows 690,000 or so distinct CDR3 sequences, under 9% of them seen only once. The data originate from a study of identical twins. This CDR3 is 13 amino acids long. V was pared by 2 bases and J by 7 bases, with 9 bases between. Looked up from germline, CDR1 is LGHDT and CDR2 is YNNKEL (reference sequence). These data were also filed under a second study, of yellow fever vaccine responses in identical twins.

The TCR was taken from a woman aged 18-29 years in good health. The V call is TRBV3-1, the J call TRBJ2-1; D gene uncertain. Sequences were obtained from PBMCs. CDR3 bases: TGTGCCAGCAGCCAAATGATGGGTAATGAGCAGTTCTTC. Amino acid sequence: CASSQMMGNEQFF.